This T cell receptor (beta chain) is from a study of OX40 agonist ivuxolimab in advanced cancers. General notes on the study: Ivuxolimab, which targeted the costimulatory receptor OX40 (CD134), was an agonistic, fully human IgG2 monoclonal antibody. Patients were allowed to have had prior anti-PD-1, anti-PD-L1 or anti-CTLA-4 therapy, and 40% to 45% of the dose-escalation patients had previously received checkpoint inhibitors. The paper describes the monotherapy dose-escalation part (N ≈ 51 patients) of the phase I trial of ivuxolimab. The purpose of peripheral TCRbeta sequencing was to test whether ivuxolimab changed TCR sequence diversity and led to clonal T-cell expansion. Intravenous ivuxolimab was administered to patients every 2 weeks at six dose levels: 0.01, 0.1, 0.3, 1.5, 3 and 10 mg/kg. Of the roughly 53 patients in dose escalation, some 20 had hepatocellular carcinoma, some 15 had melanoma, 9 had renal cell carcinoma and 9 had head and neck cancer. In the dose-escalation cohort, around four fifths of patients were male, and the mean age was approximately 60 years with a range of about 20 to 80. Partial responses occurred in three dose-escalation patients: two with cutaneous melanoma and one with hepatocellular carcinoma. Overall study outcomes, separate from this receptor: At doses of 0.1 to 3.0 mg/kg, clonal expansion of both CD4+ and CD8+ T cells in blood was seen between baseline and week 6. Partial responders in the 0.1-3.0 mg/kg groups had among the lowest normalized peripheral clonal expansion, especially among CD8+ T cells. The antigen specificity of the clonally expanded peripheral T cells was not determined. After ivuxolimab, more expanded clones were found on average in CD8+ T cells than in CD4+ T cells. Low levels of normalized T-cell clonal expansion were also seen in some patients who did not respond.

Genomic DNA was isolated from the sorted cells so that the TCRbeta CDR3 region could be sequenced. TCRbeta CDR3 regions were sequenced using the immunoSEQ Assay. Entries here come from immuneACCESS through TCRdb and include only in-frame sequences with V and J called. Some clones fail to appear in such tables; in the studies checked, an unresolved V gene covers under half of the shortfall, and the cause of the remainder is unknown. Here the sample has about 19,000 clones; 83% occur a single time. 20% to 25% of the sample is in the top ten clones. The CDR3 numbers 14 residues from cysteine through phenylalanine. The retained sequence is limited to the CDR3, 42 bases, with the frame set at the first base. V has 3 bases trimmed and J has 6 bases trimmed; junction bases matching no gene number 5. Taken from the germline V gene (reference sequence), the CDR1 and CDR2 loops are MNHEY and SMNVEV. On this clone itself: Its antigen specificity is not known. Per-nucleotide qualities are absent, and no much larger clonotype sits a single base away.

The trial excluded patients who had a history of autoimmune disease or who were on systemic immunosuppression. Peripheral blood for TCR sequencing was collected from all dose cohorts at baseline, on cycle 4 day 1, and on cycle 7 day 1. Samples were obtained from an open-label, multicenter, first-in-human phase I dose-escalation trial of ivuxolimab. Adults with locally advanced or metastatic head and neck squamous cell, hepatocellular, melanoma or renal cell carcinoma were enrolled in the trial. Before TCR sequencing, CD4+ and CD8+ T cells were separately sorted from peripheral blood. The receptor was isolated from an adult with an advanced solid tumor such as melanoma, head and neck, liver or kidney cancer. The chain was built from TRBV27 and TRBJ2-3, and TRBD2 matches 8 of the central bases. The sample was CD4+ or CD8+ T cells sorted from blood, taken in a trial of the OX40 agonist ivuxolimab. The bases are TGTGCCAGCAGTTTCGCCACGGGGGGGGATACGCAGTATTTT. Translated, this is CASSFATGGDTQYF.